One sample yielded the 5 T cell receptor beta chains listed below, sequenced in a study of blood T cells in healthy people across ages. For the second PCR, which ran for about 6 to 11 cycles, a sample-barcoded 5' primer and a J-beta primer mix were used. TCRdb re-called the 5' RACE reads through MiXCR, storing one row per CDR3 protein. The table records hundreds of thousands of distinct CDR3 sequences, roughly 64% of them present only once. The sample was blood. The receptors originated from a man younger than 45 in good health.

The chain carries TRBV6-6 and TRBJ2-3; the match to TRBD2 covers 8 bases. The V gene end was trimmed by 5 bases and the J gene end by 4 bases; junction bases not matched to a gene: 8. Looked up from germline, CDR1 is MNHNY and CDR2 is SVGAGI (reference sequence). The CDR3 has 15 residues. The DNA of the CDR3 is TGTGCCAGCAGTATTGGACTAGCCCCCCCAGATACGCAGTATTTT. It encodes CASSIGLAPPDTQYF.

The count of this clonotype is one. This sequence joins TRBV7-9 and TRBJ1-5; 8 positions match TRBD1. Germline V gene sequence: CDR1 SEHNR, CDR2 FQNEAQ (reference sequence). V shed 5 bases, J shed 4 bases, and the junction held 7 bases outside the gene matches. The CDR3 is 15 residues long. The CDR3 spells CASSPGTGTNQPQHF. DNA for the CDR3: TGTGCCAGCAGCCCCGGGACAGGAACTAATCAGCCCCAGCATTTT.

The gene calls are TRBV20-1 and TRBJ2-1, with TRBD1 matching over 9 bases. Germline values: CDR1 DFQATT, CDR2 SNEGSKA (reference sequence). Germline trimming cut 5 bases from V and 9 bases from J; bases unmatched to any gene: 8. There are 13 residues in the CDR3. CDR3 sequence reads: CSAYTGGEGEQFF. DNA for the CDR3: TGCAGTGCTTATACAGGGGGCGAAGGTGAGCAGTTCTTC.

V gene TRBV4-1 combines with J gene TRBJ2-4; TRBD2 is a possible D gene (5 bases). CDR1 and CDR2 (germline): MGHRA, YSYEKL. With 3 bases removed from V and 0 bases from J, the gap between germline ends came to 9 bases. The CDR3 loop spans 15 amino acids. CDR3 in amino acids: CASSHGVLAKNIQYF. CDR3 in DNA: TGCGCCAGCAGCCACGGGGTTCTAGCCAAAAACATTCAGTACTTC.

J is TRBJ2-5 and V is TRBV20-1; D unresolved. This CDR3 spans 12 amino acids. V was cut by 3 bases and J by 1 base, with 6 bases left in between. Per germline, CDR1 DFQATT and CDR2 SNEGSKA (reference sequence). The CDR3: CSAREIQETQYF. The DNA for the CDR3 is TGCAGTGCTAGGGAAATCCAAGAGACCCAGTACTTC.